Each of the 29 T cell receptor beta chains below was sequenced from the same sample in a study of OX40 agonist ivuxolimab in advanced cancers. Data came from immunoSEQ multiplex PCR; TCRdb stores just in-frame clones and leaves some out. The sample carries 37,000 or so clones, 74% recorded once. The sequencing here drew on CD4+ or CD8+ T cells sorted from blood, taken in a trial of the OX40 agonist ivuxolimab. The receptors derive from an adult with an advanced solid tumor such as melanoma, head and neck, liver or kidney cancer.

The chain uses TRBV6-6 and TRBJ1-1, with TRBD1 matching over 8 bases. The CDR3 extends over 12 amino acids. V shed 4 bases, J shed 8 bases, and the junction held 3 bases outside the gene matches. The V gene's germline CDR1 is MNHNY and CDR2 SVGAGI (reference sequence). The DNA of the CDR3 is TGTGCCAGCAGTTCCCGGACAGGGGAAGCTTTCTTT. Translating gives CASSSRTGEAFF.

The gene calls are TRBV11-1 and TRBJ2-5; 8 bases align to TRBD2. Germline-derived CDR1 and CDR2 are SGHAT and FQDESV (reference sequence). The CDR3 contains 15 residues. The J segment lost 4 bases and the V segment lost 3 bases, leaving 7 bases of the junction unmatched. For the CDR3, the DNA is TGTGCCAGCAGCTTCCCGGGACTAGAGTTAGAGACCCAGTACTTC. Encoded protein: CASSFPGLELETQYF. The full variable domain, with the rest looked up from reference TRBV11-1 and TRBJ2-5, is EAEVAQSPRYKITEKSQAVAFWCDPISGHATLYWYRQILGQGPELLVQFQDESVVDDSQLPKDRFSAERLKGVDSTLKIQPAELGDSAMYLCASSFPGLELETQYFGPGTRLLVL.

This chain links TRBV11-3 with TRBJ2-5; 8 nucleotides align to TRBD1. V gave up 4 bases and J gave up 7 bases; unmatched junction bases: 11. Germline CDR1 reads SGHNT; CDR2 reads YENEEA. This CDR3 is 15 amino acids long. The CDR3 DNA follows: TGTGCCAGCAGCTCCTGGGAGGACAGGGCTGGGACCCAGTACTTC. This codes for CASSSWEDRAGTQYF.

This clone was detected only a few times. The chain couples TRBV7-7 to TRBJ2-2, with a possible D match to TRBD1 (5 bases). The CDR3 sequence is 15 residues long. V lost 2 bases and J lost 0, with 7 bases in between. The germline gives CDR1 SSHAT, CDR2 FNYEAQ (reference sequence). In DNA, the CDR3 is TGTGCCAGCAGCTTACAGGGCCCGAACACCGGGGAGCTGTTTTTT. Translating it yields CASSLQGPNTGELFF.

The table lists this clone with a count of one. The V gene is TRBV10-3, the J gene TRBJ2-3; the match to TRBD2 covers 8 bases. J lost 6 bases, V lost 10 bases, and 15 bases had no gene match. The CDR3 contains 15 residues. Germline CDR1 and CDR2: ENHRY and SYGVKD. CDR3 region: CATQPRGGGLDTQYF. The CDR3 DNA sequence: TGTGCCACGCAACCTCGGGGGGGCGGGCTTGATACGCAGTATTTT.

The chain combines TRBV7-7 with TRBJ2-1, with a weak D call TRBD1 (5 bases). This CDR3 contains 14 residues. Germline assignment: CDR1 SSHAT and CDR2 FNYEAQ (reference sequence). V gave up 1 base and J gave up 10 bases, with 14 bases separating them. CDR3 nucleotides: TGTGCCAGCAGCTTAGGGACAAGACCGACCGAGCAGTTCTTC. As protein: CASSLGTRPTEQFF.

CDR3 DNA: TGCGCCAGCAGCCCAGAAGCGGGGGTAGAGCAGTACTTC. Its translation: CASSPEAGVEQYF. V usage is TRBV5-1 and J usage is TRBJ2-7, with 8 bases fitting TRBD2. The germline CDR1 and CDR2 sequences are SGHRS and YFSETQ. The CDR3 runs to 13 residues. With 4 bases clipped from V and 7 bases from J, the junction kept 7 bases outside the gene matches. The full variable domain, rest sourced from reference TRBV5-1 and TRBJ2-7, is KAGVTQTPRYLIKTRGQQVTLSCSPISGHRSVSWYQQTPGQGLQFLFEYFSETQRNKGNFPGRFSGRQFSNSRSEMNVSTLELGDSALYLCASSPEAGVEQYFGPGTRLTVT.

The J gene is TRBJ2-1, the V gene TRBV9; D is unresolved. The CDR3 totals 14 residues. V was shortened by 4 bases and J by 3 bases, with 11 bases between the two germline ends. Germline V lookup: CDR1 SGDLS, CDR2 YYNGEE. CDR3 region: CASSPEPLYNEQFF. Written as DNA, the CDR3 is TGTGCCAGCAGCCCGGAACCCCTCTACAATGAGCAGTTCTTC.

The chain links TRBV30 to TRBJ1-1; D perhaps matches TRBD1 (5 bases). CDR1 GTSNPN and CDR2 SVGIG come from the germline V gene (reference sequence). V lost 2 bases to trimming and J lost 7 bases, with 8 bases between them. This CDR3 has 11 residues. The CDR3 sequence is CAWSTRGEAFF. CDR3 in DNA: TGTGCCTGGAGTACGAGGGGTGAAGCTTTCTTT. Full variable domain (remainder filled in from reference TRBV30 and TRBJ1-1): SQTIHQWPATLVQPVGSPLSLECTVEGTSNPNLYWYRQAAGRGLQLLFYSVGIGQISSEVPQNLSASRPQDRQFILSSKKLLLSDSGFYLCAWSTRGEAFFGQGTRLTVV.

This rearrangement joins TRBV11-2 to TRBJ2-4; TRBD1 or TRBD2 may be the D gene (5 bases each). CDR3 length: 13 amino acids. V was cut by 0 bases and J by 15 bases, with 15 bases left in between. CDR1 and CDR2 from the germline V gene are SGHAT and FQNNGV. CDR3 nucleotides: TGTGCCAGCAGCTTAGAAGGGGACGGGGATACGTACTTC. It codes for CASSLEGDGDTYF.

This clone appeared a single time. The chain recombines TRBV29-1 with TRBJ1-2; D remains ambiguous. Germline CDR1 SQVTM, CDR2 ANQGSEA. This CDR3 contains 11 residues. The germline V and J ends were trimmed by 4 bases and 2 bases, with 5 bases remaining between them. CDR3 region: CSVVQNYGYTF. The CDR3 bases are TGCAGCGTTGTGCAGAACTATGGCTACACCTTC.

This clone has only a few counts. CDR3 in amino acids: CASSVSLGTEAFF. The DNA of the CDR3 is TGTGCCAGCAGCGTATCCCTCGGGACGGAAGCTTTCTTT. The gene calls are TRBV9 and TRBJ1-1; a possible D gene is TRBD1 (5 bases). The CDR3 is made up of 13 amino acids. Trimming removed 1 base from V and 8 bases from J, with 12 bases in between. In germline, CDR1 is SGDLS, CDR2 YYNGEE.

V is TRBV21-1 and J is TRBJ1-1. TRBV21-1 is listed as a pseudogene. This CDR3 contains 15 residues. CDR3 sequence: CASSKSRGDGTEAFF. For the CDR3, the DNA is TGTGCCAGCAGCAAATCGCGGGGGGATGGCACTGAAGCTTTCTTT.

The chain has TRBV27 and TRBJ1-2; D possibly corresponds to TRBD1 (5 bases). Trimming removed 8 bases from V and 6 bases from J, with 10 bases in between. The germline CDR1 and CDR2 sequences are MNHEY and SMNVEV (reference sequence). The CDR3 is 11 residues long. As DNA, the CDR3 is TGTGCCAGCGGTCAGGGTGATGGCTACACCTTC. It is translated as CASGQGDGYTF.

This clone was observed a handful of times. This chain links TRBV19 with TRBJ2-2; no firm D call. Looked up from germline, CDR1 is LNHDA and CDR2 is SQIVND (reference sequence). Trimming shortened V by 4 bases and J by 0 bases, and 9 bases separated the two germline ends. The CDR3 contains 15 residues. The DNA of the CDR3 is TGTGCCAGTAGTAGGGTAGAGGCGAACACCGGGGAGCTGTTTTTT. Protein product: CASSRVEANTGELFF.

This clone was detected a few times. The J gene is TRBJ2-5, the V gene TRBV2, with unresolved D. Germline V gives CDR1 SNHLY, CDR2 FYNNEI. Trimming left V 5 bases short and J 4 bases short, with 5 bases between. This CDR3 comprises 11 residues. The CDR3 DNA sequence: TGTGCCAGCAGTTTTGTAGAGACCCAGTACTTC. Its protein product is CASSFVETQYF. Together with reference TRBV2 and TRBJ2-5, the CDR3 gives the full variable domain: EPEVTQTPSHQVTQMGQEVILRCVPISNHLYFYWYRQILGQKVEFLVSFYNNEISEKSEIFDDQFSVERPDGSNFTLKIRSTKLEDSAMYFCASSFVETQYFGPGTRLLVL.

Concerning this clone itself: An end of the junction does not agree with germline; a read error may underlie this. The gene calls are TRBV9 and TRBJ2-3, with TRBD2 identical over 9 bases. Germline lookup yields CDR1 SGDLS and CDR2 YYNGEE. CDR3 length: 14 residues. The CDR3 reads CASSSQGERGAPIF. Here the CDR3 DNA reads TGTGCCAGCAGCTCCCAGGGGGAGCGGGGGGCCCCTATTTTT.

This clone was recorded once. The rearrangement uses TRBV10-3 and TRBJ2-3; 8 positions match TRBD2. Unmatched junction bases numbered 5, after V lost 4 bases and J lost 2 bases. Germline CDR1 reads ENHRY; CDR2 reads SYGVKD. CDR3 length: 15 residues. The CDR3 spells CAISGVAGTTDTQYF. The CDR3 coding sequence is TGTGCCATCAGTGGTGTAGCGGGGACCACAGATACGCAGTATTTT.

The V and J genes are TRBV6-5 and TRBJ1-6; D is possibly TRBD1 (6 bases). This CDR3 spans 14 amino acids. Deletions cut 6 bases from V and 7 bases from J, with 13 bases between. Germline V gene data show CDR1 as MNHEY and CDR2 as SVGAGI. CDR3 DNA sequence: TGTGCCAGCAGGCAACAGGGTCGGAATTCACCCCTCCACTTT. It is translated as CASRQQGRNSPLHF.

The CDR3 sequence is CASMASGTGELFF. In DNA, the CDR3 is TGTGCCAGCATGGCCTCGGGCACCGGGGAGCTGTTTTTT. V and J are TRBV6-5 and TRBJ2-2; D unresolved. The length of the CDR3 is 13 residues. From germline, CDR1 is MNHEY and CDR2 SVGAGI. Trimming removed 7 bases from V and 4 bases from J, with 10 bases in between.

This clone has just one count. CDR3 DNA sequence: TGTGCCAGCAGTGAATCCGCCCCGGATGGCTACACCTTC. Translating it yields CASSESAPDGYTF. V gene TRBV25-1 combines with J gene TRBJ1-2; D gene unclear. Trimming stripped 1 base from V and 6 bases from J, with 9 bases between. The CDR3 is made up of 13 amino acids. Per germline, CDR1 MGHDK and CDR2 SYGVNS.

This clone was seen just once. This rearrangement joins TRBV27 to TRBJ2-5; D ambiguous. Germline V lookup: CDR1 MNHEY, CDR2 SMNVEV (reference sequence). The CDR3 has 15 residues. V gave up 0 bases and J gave up 5 bases, with 13 bases separating them. The CDR3 DNA reads TGTGCCAGCAGTTTATCCGGCAGTCATTGGGAGACCCAGTACTTC. Translation: CASSLSGSHWETQYF.

The gene calls are TRBV21-1 and TRBJ1-2. TRBV21-1 is an annotated pseudogene. The CDR3 totals 14 residues. The CDR3 region has the DNA TGTGCCAGCAGCAAAGCAGGAGGGTCTCAGGGCTACACCTTC. Translated: CASSKAGGSQGYTF.

This chain joins TRBV10-3 and TRBJ1-1; 7 bases align to TRBD1. V lost 6 bases, J lost 4 bases, and 8 bases stayed unmatched. Germline lookup yields CDR1 ENHRY and CDR2 SYGVKD. This CDR3 has 14 residues. The CDR3 sequence: CAISYRGLITEAFF. In nucleotides, the CDR3 is TGTGCCATCAGCTACAGGGGTCTGATCACTGAAGCTTTCTTT.

J is TRBJ1-4 and V is TRBV13; unclear D gene. Trimming pared 0 bases from V and 1 base from J, leaving 9 bases between. Germline V lookup: CDR1 PRHDT, CDR2 FYEKMQ (reference sequence). The CDR3 contains 16 residues. CDR3 DNA: TGTGCCAGCAGCTTAGGCCTCTACGGAACTAATGAAAAACTGTTTTTT. Its protein product is CASSLGLYGTNEKLFF.

This clone was counted a single time. This chain joins TRBV5-1 and TRBJ2-1; no definite D call. Trimming removed 0 bases at V and 0 bases at J, with 7 bases between. The germline gives CDR1 SGHRS, CDR2 YFSETQ. The length of the CDR3 is 15 residues. The CDR3 sequence: CASSLGAVSYNEQFF. DNA for the CDR3: TGCGCCAGCAGCTTGGGGGCAGTCTCCTACAATGAGCAGTTCTTC.

This clone was observed once. The chain has TRBV7-9 and TRBJ2-3; no definite D call. This CDR3 contains 12 residues. Germline-derived CDR1 and CDR2 are SEHNR and FQNEAQ (reference sequence). Trimming shortened V by 5 bases and J by 3 bases, and 6 bases separated the two germline ends. CDR3 residues: CASSRMTDTQYF. The DNA of the CDR3 is TGTGCCAGCAGCCGGATGACAGATACGCAGTATTTT. Together with reference TRBV7-9 and TRBJ2-3, the CDR3 gives the full variable domain: DTGVSQNPRHKITKRGQNVTFRCDPISEHNRLYWYRQTLGQGPEFLTYFQNEAQLEKSRLLSDRFSAERPKGSFSTLEIQRTEQGDSAMYLCASSRMTDTQYFGPGTRLTVL.

This rearrangement joins TRBV18 to TRBJ1-2; D perhaps matches TRBD1 (5 bases). The V end was cut by 3 bases, the J end by 7 bases, with 12 bases between. Germline V gives CDR1 KGHSH, CDR2 LQKENI. CDR3 size: 13 residues. The CDR3 sequence is CASSPGRDRGYTF. The DNA for the CDR3 is TGTGCCAGCTCACCGGGGCGGGATCGTGGCTACACCTTC.

V and J are TRBV23-1 and TRBJ1-4; D gene uncertain. TRBV23-1 is marked as an open reading frame, function uncertain. V shed 4 bases and J shed 8 bases, with 11 bases lying between them. This CDR3 is built from 13 residues. CDR3 sequence: CASSPRSSEKLFF. The CDR3 nucleotides read TGCGCCAGCAGTCCTCGTTCGTCGGAAAAACTGTTTTTT.